These 10 T cell receptor beta chains originate from one sample sequenced in a study of spatial heterogeneity in lung cancer. TCRdb re-analysed the 5' RACE reads in MiXCR, keeping a single row per CDR3 protein. The table has thousands of distinct CDR3 sequences, roughly 10% seen once. Time point specified: sample taken at primary tumor resection. Material: normal lung tissue next to the tumor, obtained at surgery. These receptor sequences come from a female donor with early-stage non-small cell lung cancer.

This clonotype qualifies as medium-sized. This chain uses TRBV6-2 or TRBV6-3 with TRBJ2-2; D may be TRBD2 (6 bases). Germline V gene sequence: CDR1 MNHEY, CDR2 SVGEGT. The V gene lost 6 bases and the J gene lost 6 bases, with 14 bases spanning the gap. The length of the CDR3 is 14 residues. The CDR3 DNA follows: TGTGCCAGCAGGTCAACCGGCGGGGCCGGGGAGCTGTTTTTT. Protein sequence: CASRSTGGAGELFF.

Within the sample, this clonotype is medium-sized. V gene TRBV20-1 combines with J gene TRBJ1-5, with D perhaps TRBD1 (5 bases). The V and J ends lost 3 bases and 3 bases respectively, with 12 bases between them. The CDR3 contains 14 residues. CDR1 DFQATT and CDR2 SNEGSKA come from the germline V gene (reference sequence). The CDR3 DNA follows: TGCAGTGCTAGCCCGGGACGGATCAATCAGCCCCAGCATTTT. It yields the protein CSASPGRINQPQHF.

This clonotype was observed many times. J is TRBJ2-2 and V is TRBV6-5, with D possibly being TRBD1 or TRBD2 (6 bases each). The CDR3 spans 18 residues. Germline V CDR1 and CDR2: MNHEY, SVGAGI. Between the trimmed V and J ends, which lost 1 base and 7 bases, there was a span of 22 bases. The CDR3 DNA is TGTGCCAGCAGTTACTTATTCGGGGGCGCCGCAGATTTCGGGGAGCTGTTTTTT. This translates into CASSYLFGGAADFGELFF.

This clonotype is labeled medium-sized (0.01 to 0.1%). The chain links TRBV6-6 to TRBJ1-4; D remains ambiguous. The V gene lost 2 bases and the J gene lost 7 bases, with 11 bases spanning the gap. This CDR3 contains 14 residues. Germline V lookup: CDR1 MNHNY, CDR2 SVGAGI (reference sequence). CDR3 protein: CASSYRHLTEKLFF. The CDR3 nucleotides are TGTGCCAGCAGTTACCGGCACCTAACTGAAAAACTGTTTTTT.

This clonotype was counted many times. This chain connects TRBV5-1 to TRBJ1-3; D call uncertain. The germline V gene encodes CDR1 SGHRS and CDR2 YFSETQ. The CDR3 runs 15 residues. V was cut by 0 bases and J by 0 bases, with 7 bases left in between. In DNA, the CDR3 is TGCGCCAGCAGCTTGGACGGGAACTCTGGAAACACCATATATTTT. Translating it yields CASSLDGNSGNTIYF.

The V and J genes are TRBV7-2 and TRBJ2-1, with 11 bases aligning to TRBD2. CDR1 is SGHTA and CDR2 is FQGNSA in the germline V gene. The CDR3 sequence is 17 residues long. The V and J ends lost 2 bases and 8 bases, in that order; junction bases with no gene match: 11. The CDR3 region is CASSLTSGGTLVDEQFF. As DNA, the CDR3 is TGTGCCAGCAGCTTAACTAGCGGGGGCACTTTAGTGGATGAGCAGTTCTTC.

This clonotype is termed medium-sized. The V and J genes are TRBV30 and TRBJ1-2, with 10 bases fitting TRBD1. The CDR3 contains 14 residues. V was clipped by 5 bases and J by 5 bases; unmatched bases: 8. Germline V gene data show CDR1 as GTSNPN and CDR2 as SVGIG (reference sequence). CDR3 nucleotide sequence: TGTGCCTGGGCTCCGGGACAGGGGTCGTATGGCTACACCTTC. Amino acid sequence: CAWAPGQGSYGYTF.

This clonotype was counted many times. The chain carries TRBV10-3 and TRBJ1-4, with D unclear. The CDR3 extends over 16 amino acids. Germline V gene sequence: CDR1 ENHRY, CDR2 SYGVKD. V was trimmed by 0 bases and J by 3 bases, leaving 11 bases between them. The CDR3 loop is CAISESPAGSNEKLFF. The CDR3 bases are TGTGCCATCAGTGAGTCCCCCGCGGGGTCTAATGAAAAACTGTTTTTT.

By proportion, this clonotype is medium-sized. The chain carries TRBV12-3 or TRBV12-4 and TRBJ1-6; perhaps TRBD1 as D (6 bases). V lost 9 bases, J lost 7 bases, and 13 bases lay in between. The CDR3 covers 13 residues. The CDR3 reads CASGRGGNSPLHF. CDR3 in DNA: TGTGCCAGTGGGCGGGGGGGCAATTCACCCCTCCACTTT.

This clonotype was observed a few times. DNA for the CDR3: TGTGCCAGCAGTTCCGGGACAGGTTCGAAAGGCTACACCTTC. Translation: CASSSGTGSKGYTF. The gene calls are TRBV27 and TRBJ1-2; 8 bases are a match to TRBD1. The CDR3 contains 14 residues. The V gene end was trimmed by 4 bases and the J gene end by 8 bases; junction bases not matched to a gene: 9. Germline values: CDR1 MNHEY, CDR2 SMNVEV (reference sequence).